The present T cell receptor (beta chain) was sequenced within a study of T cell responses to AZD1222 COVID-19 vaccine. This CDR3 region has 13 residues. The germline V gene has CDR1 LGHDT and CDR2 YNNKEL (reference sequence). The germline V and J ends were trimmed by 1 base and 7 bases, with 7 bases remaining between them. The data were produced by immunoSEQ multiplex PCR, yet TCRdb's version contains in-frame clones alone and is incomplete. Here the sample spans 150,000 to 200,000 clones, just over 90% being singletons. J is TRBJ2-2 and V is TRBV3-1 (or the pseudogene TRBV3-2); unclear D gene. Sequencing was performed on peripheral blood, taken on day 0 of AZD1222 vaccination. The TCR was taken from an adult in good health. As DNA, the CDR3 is TGTGCCAGCAGCCAAGGGGGTCACGGGGAGCTGTTTTTT. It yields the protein CASSQGGHGELFF.